These 4 T cell receptor beta chains came from one sample sequenced in a study of blood T cell repertoires in COVID-19. Clones were read by immunoSEQ multiplex PCR, and TCRdb kept only the in-frame ones, dropping some. The sample holds approximately 150,000 clones, more than 90% seen once. Specimen: peripheral blood. All receptors derive from a man aged 55 to 70 with active or convalescent COVID-19.

The chain joins TRBV27 to TRBJ1-4, with 11 bases aligning to TRBD1. The CDR3 extends over 15 amino acids. V was pared by 4 bases and J by 7 bases, with 5 bases of the junction left unmatched. CDR1 MNHEY and CDR2 SMNVEV come from the germline V gene (reference sequence). The CDR3: CASSSAGTGGEKLFF. Written as DNA, the CDR3 is TGTGCCAGCAGTTCAGCCGGGACAGGGGGTGAAAAACTGTTTTTT.

This clone was seen more than once but under ten times. The gene calls are TRBV7-8 and TRBJ1-2; 7 bases are shared with TRBD1. This CDR3 has 13 amino acids. Germline CDR1 and CDR2: SGHVS and FQNEAQ. Trimming cost V 5 bases and J 4 bases; bases outside gene matches: 4. The CDR3 DNA reads as TGTGCCAGCAGCCCGAGGACAGGCTATGGCTACACCTTC. Translated: CASSPRTGYGYTF.

This clone occurred a few times. The gene calls are TRBV19 and TRBJ1-1; unclear D gene. This CDR3 is 13 amino acids long. The ends were cut back, 0 bases at V and 8 bases at J, with 10 bases in the middle. The germline CDR1 and CDR2 sequences are LNHDA and SQIVND (reference sequence). In DNA form, the CDR3 reads TGTGCCAGTAGTATAGAGGCAGATTCGGAAGCTTTCTTT. This translates into CASSIEADSEAFF.

The chain is built from TRBV6-4 and TRBJ2-7, with TRBD1 matching over 7 bases. CDR1 and CDR2 (germline): MRHNA, SNTAGT. The V gene end was trimmed by 0 bases and the J gene end by 8 bases; junction bases not matched to a gene: 4. The CDR3 consists of 13 residues. The CDR3, as DNA: TGTGCCAGCAGTGACTCGACAGGGAGTAAGCAGTACTTC. Encoded protein: CASSDSTGSKQYF.